This TCR beta chain was recovered during a study of T cell changes during pregnancy in multiple sclerosis. Some clones are missing from TCRdb's copy, which holds only in-frame ones; the method was immunoSEQ multiplex PCR. Of roughly 40,000 clones listed, 80% to 95% are singletons. CDR1 is SNHLY and CDR2 is FYNNEI in the germline V gene. This CDR3 spans 16 amino acids. V shed 6 bases and J 4 bases; nucleotides not matched to a gene: 12. The sequence was obtained from a female donor with multiple sclerosis, enrolled in a pregnancy study. The rearrangement joins TRBV2 to TRBJ2-3; 8 nucleotides agree with TRBD1. Sequencing was performed on CD4+ T cells from peripheral blood mononuclear cells, taken in the first trimester of pregnancy. The CDR3 DNA is TGTGCCAGCAGAAAATCCGGGACAGGTGACCCAGATACGCAGTATTTT. Translating it yields CASRKSGTGDPDTQYF.